The sequence of this TCR beta chain was determined in a study of somatic reversion in DOCK8 deficiency (dated by TCRdb to between 2020 and 2021). A note on the overall study: In the study, T cell receptor beta repertoires were compared across three groups: DOCK8-deficient patients, DOCK8-revertant patients and healthy volunteers. The study examined how somatic reversion of pathogenic DOCK8 variants changes lymphocyte differentiation and function in DOCK8 deficiency. The DOCK8-deficient patients included in the study had already been reported in previous work. What the authors observed across the whole study: The methods did not state, for each individual sample, whether the source material was whole blood or PBMCs.

V is cut by 0 bases and J by 1 base, and the space between the germline ends is 7 bases. From the cysteine through the phenylalanine, the CDR3 covers 15 amino acids. Only the CDR3 DNA is retained, 45 bases long and in frame from the first base. CDR1 is given as ENHRY and CDR2 as SYGVKD, both from the germline V gene. Genomic DNA for TCR repertoire analysis was extracted from either whole blood samples or PBMCs. Libraries were built with multiplex PCR. One-step amplicon PCR with EuroClonality-NGS primers was used to generate TRB libraries from around 92 ng genomic DNA. Sequencing of the TRB amplicons was done on Illumina MiSeq instruments using 2 x 250 bp version 2 chemistry. The authors' analysis ran thus. Primary TRB sequence analysis and V(D)J annotation were performed with IMGT/HighV-QUEST. Once nonfunctional clones had been removed and the data downsampled for comparisons between samples, VDJtools was used to evaluate repertoire diversity and composition. Using fastp at Q25 and MiXCR, TCRdb reprocessed the public reads and kept productive beta chains. Duplicate CDR3 protein sequences are folded into a single record with the most common DNA and genes. The authors' filters were not applied to this entry. The table for this sample lists around 250 distinct CDR3 sequences; roughly 26% of them were counted only once. Of the sample, 64% falls within the top ten clones.

This clonotype is categorized as hyperexpanded (1% or more). Its binding antigen is unknown. There are no base qualities to consult, and no much larger clone falls within one base. This TCR was recovered from a human donor with DOCK8 deficiency. Sequencing was carried out using peripheral blood. The sequence joins TRBV10-3 to TRBJ1-3; the D gene cannot be resolved reliably. The CDR3 protein sequence reads: CAISESWDSGNTIYF. The nucleotides read TGTGCCATCAGTGAGTCTTGGGATTCTGGAAACACCATATATTTT.